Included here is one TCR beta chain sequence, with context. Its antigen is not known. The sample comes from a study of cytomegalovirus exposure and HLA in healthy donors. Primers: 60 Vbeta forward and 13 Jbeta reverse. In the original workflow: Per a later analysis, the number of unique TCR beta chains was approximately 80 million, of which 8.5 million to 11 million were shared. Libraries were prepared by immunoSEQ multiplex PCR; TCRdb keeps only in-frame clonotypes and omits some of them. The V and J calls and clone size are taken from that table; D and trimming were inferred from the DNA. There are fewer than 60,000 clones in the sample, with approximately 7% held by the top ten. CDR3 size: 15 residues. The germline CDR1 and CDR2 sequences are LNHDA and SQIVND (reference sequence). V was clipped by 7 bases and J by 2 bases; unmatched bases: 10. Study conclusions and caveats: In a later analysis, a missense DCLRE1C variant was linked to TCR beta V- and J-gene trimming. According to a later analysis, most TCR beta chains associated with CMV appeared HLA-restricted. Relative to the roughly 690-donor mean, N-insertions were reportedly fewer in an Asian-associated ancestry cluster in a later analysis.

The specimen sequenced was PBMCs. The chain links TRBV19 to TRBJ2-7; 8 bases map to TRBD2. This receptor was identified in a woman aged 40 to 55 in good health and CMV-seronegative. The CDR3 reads CASTQGLAPTYEQYF. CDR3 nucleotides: TGTGCCAGTACCCAAGGACTAGCTCCTACCTACGAGCAGTACTTC.